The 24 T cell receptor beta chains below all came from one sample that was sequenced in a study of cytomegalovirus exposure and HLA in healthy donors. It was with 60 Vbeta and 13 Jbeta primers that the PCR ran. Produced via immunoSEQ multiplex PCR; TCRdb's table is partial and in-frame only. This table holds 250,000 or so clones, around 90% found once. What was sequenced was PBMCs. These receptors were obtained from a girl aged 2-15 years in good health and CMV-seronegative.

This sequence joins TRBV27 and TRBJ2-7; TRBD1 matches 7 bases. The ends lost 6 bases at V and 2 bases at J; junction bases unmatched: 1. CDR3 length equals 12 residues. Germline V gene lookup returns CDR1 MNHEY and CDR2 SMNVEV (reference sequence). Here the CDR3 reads CASRGTAYEQYF. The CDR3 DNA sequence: TGTGCCAGCAGGGGGACAGCCTACGAGCAGTACTTC.

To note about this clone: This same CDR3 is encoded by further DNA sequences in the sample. CDR3 DNA: TGTGCCAGCAGCTCGGGACTAGCGGGAGCCTACGAGCAGTACTTC. Protein product: CASSSGLAGAYEQYF. This chain joins TRBV5-4 and TRBJ2-7, with 14 nucleotides matching TRBD2. CDR1 and CDR2 (germline): SGHNT, YYREEE (reference sequence). The CDR3 covers 15 residues. With V trimmed by 3 bases and J by 2 bases, 1 base remained unmatched.

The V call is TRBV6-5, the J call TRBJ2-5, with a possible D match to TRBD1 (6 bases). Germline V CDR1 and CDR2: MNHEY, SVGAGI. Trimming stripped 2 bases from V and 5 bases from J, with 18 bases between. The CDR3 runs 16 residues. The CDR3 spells CASSYQSGVTGETQYF. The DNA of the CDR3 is TGTGCCAGCAGTTACCAGTCAGGGGTGACTGGGGAGACCCAGTACTTC.

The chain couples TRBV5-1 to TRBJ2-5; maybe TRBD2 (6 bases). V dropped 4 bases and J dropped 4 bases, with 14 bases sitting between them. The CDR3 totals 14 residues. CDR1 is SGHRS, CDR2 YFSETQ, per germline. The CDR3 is CASSQGLTRETQYF. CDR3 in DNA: TGCGCCAGCAGCCAGGGACTGACACGAGAGACCCAGTACTTC.

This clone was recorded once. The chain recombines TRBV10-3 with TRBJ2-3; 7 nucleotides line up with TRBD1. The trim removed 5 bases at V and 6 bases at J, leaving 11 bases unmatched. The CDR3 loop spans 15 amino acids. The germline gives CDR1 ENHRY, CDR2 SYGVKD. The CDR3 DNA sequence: TGTGCCATCAGTCTAGAGGGGGCGCGGGCGGATACGCAGTATTTT. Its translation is CAISLEGARADTQYF.

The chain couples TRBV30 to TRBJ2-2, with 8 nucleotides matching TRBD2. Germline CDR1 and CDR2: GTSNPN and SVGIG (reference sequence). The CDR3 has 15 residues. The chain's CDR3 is CASTRAGGLTGELFF. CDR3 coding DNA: TGTGCTTCCACGCGGGCGGGGGGCCTCACCGGGGAGCTGTTTTTT.

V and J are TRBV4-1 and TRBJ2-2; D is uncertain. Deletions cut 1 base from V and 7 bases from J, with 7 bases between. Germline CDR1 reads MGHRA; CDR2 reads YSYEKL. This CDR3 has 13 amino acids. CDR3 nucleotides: TGCGCCAGCAGCCAAGGTGCAGACGGGGAGCTGTTTTTT. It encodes CASSQGADGELFF.

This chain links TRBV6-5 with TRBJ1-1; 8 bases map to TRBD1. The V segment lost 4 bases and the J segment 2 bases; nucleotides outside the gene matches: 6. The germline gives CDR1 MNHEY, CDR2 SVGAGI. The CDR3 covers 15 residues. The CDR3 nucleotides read TGTGCCAGCAGTTTGGGACAGGTTTATAACACTGAAGCTTTCTTT. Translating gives CASSLGQVYNTEAFF.

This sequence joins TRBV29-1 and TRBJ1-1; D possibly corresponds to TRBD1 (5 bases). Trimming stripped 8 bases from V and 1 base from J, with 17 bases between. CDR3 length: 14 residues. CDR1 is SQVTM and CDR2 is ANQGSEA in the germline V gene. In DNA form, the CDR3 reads TGCAGCCCGACTGCGGGGCTGGGGAACACTGAAGCTTTCTTT. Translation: CSPTAGLGNTEAFF. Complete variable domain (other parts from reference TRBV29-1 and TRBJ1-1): SAVISQKPSRDICQRGTSLTIQCQVDSQVTMMFWYRQQPGQSLTLIATANQGSEATYESGFVIDKFPISRPNLTFSTLTVSNMSPEDSSIYLCSPTAGLGNTEAFFGQGTRLTVV.

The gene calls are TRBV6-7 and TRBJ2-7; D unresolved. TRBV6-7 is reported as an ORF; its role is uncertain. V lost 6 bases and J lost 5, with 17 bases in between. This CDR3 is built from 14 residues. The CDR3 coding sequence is TGTGCCAGCAGAGCACCTCAGGTTACTCACGAGCAGTACTTC. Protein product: CASRAPQVTHEQYF.

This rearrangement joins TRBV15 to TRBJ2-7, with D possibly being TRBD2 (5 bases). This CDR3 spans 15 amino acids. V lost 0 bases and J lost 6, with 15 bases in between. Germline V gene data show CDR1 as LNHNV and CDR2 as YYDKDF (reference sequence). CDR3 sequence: CATSRDWQARVEQYF. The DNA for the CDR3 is TGTGCCACCAGCAGAGATTGGCAGGCGAGGGTCGAGCAGTACTTC.

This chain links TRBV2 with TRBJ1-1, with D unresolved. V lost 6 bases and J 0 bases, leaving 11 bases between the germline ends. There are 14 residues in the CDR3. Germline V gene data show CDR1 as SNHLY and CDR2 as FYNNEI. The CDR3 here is CASRSHSLNTEAFF. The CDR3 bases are TGTGCCAGCAGATCACACAGTTTGAACACTGAAGCTTTCTTT.

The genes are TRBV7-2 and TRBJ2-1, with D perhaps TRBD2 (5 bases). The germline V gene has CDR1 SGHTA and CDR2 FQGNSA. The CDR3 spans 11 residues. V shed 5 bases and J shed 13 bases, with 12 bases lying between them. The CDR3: CASSPLDFQFF. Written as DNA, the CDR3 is TGTGCCAGCAGCCCGTTGGACTTCCAGTTCTTC.

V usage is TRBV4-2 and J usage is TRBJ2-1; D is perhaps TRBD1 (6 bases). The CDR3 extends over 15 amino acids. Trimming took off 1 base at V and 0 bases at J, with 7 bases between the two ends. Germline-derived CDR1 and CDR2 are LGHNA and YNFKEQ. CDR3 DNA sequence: TGTGCCAGCAGCCAAGGACAGGACTCCTACAATGAGCAGTTCTTC. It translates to CASSQGQDSYNEQFF.

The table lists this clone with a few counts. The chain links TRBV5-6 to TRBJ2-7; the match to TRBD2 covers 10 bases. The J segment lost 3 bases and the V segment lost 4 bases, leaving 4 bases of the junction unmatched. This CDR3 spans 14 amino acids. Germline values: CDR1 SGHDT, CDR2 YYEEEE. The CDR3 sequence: CASSQGLADYEQYF. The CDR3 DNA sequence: TGTGCCAGCAGCCAAGGACTAGCGGACTACGAGCAGTACTTC.

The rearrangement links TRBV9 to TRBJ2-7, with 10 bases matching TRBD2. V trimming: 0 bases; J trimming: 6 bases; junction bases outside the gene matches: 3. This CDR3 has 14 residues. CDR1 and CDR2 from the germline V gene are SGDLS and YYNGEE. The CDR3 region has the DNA TGTGCCAGCAGCGTAGCCCTAGCGGGAGTCGAGCAGTACTTC. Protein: CASSVALAGVEQYF.

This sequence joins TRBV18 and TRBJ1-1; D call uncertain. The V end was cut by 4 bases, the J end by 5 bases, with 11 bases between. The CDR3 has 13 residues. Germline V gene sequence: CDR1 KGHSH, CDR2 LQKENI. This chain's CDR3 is CASSLNRGTEAFF. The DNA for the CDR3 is TGTGCCAGCTCACTGAATAGAGGGACTGAAGCTTTCTTT.

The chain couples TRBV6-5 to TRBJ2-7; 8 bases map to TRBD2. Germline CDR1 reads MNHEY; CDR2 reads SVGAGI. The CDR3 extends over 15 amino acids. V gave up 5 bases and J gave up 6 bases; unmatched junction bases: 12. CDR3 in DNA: TGTGCCAGCAGTGGGAAACACAGCGGGAGCCGCGAGCAGTACTTC. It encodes CASSGKHSGSREQYF.

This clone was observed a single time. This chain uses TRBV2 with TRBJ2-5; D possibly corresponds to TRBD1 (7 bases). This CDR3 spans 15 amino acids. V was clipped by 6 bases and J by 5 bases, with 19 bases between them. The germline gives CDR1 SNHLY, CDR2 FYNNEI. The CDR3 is CASSAPGQGGETQYF. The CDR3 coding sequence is TGTGCCAGCAGCGCCCCAGGGCAGGGGGGCGAGACCCAGTACTTC.

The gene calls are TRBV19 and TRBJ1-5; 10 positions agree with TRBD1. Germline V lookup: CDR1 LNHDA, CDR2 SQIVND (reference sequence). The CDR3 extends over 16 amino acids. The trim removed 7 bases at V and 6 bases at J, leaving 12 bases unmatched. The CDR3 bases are TGTGCCAGTACCAGTACTCCGGGACAGGGGCTTCAGCCCCAGCATTTT. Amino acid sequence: CASTSTPGQGLQPQHF.

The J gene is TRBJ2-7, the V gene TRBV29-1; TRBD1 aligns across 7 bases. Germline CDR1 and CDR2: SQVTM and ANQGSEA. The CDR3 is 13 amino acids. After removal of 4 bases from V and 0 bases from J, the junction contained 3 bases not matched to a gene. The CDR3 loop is CSVVGTVSYEQYF. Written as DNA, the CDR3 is TGCAGCGTTGTGGGGACAGTCTCCTACGAGCAGTACTTC.

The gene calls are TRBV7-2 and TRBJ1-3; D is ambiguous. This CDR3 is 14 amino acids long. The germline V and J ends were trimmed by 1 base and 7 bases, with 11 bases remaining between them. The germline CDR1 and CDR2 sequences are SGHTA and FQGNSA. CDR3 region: CASSLDRLPNTIYF. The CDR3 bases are TGTGCCAGCAGCTTAGATCGGTTGCCGAACACCATATATTTT.

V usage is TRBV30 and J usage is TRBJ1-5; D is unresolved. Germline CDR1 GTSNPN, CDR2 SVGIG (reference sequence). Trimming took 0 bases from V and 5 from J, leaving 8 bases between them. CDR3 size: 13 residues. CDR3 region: CAWSVSLDQPQHF. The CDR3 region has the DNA TGTGCCTGGAGTGTATCGTTAGATCAGCCCCAGCATTTT.

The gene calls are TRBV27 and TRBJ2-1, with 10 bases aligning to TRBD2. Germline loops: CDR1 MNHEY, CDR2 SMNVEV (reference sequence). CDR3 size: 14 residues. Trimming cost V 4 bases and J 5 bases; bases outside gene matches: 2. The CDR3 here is CASSWTSGNNEQFF. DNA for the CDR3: TGTGCCAGCAGTTGGACTAGCGGTAACAATGAGCAGTTCTTC.